This T cell receptor (beta chain) comes out of a study of OX40 agonist ivuxolimab in advanced cancers. Notes on the study in general: The CD4+ and CD8+ T cells in the blood had expanded clonally by week 6 at 0.1 to 3.0 mg/kg. The average count of expanded clones was higher among CD8+ T cells than among CD4+. What antigens the expanded peripheral T cells recognized was never established.

The repertoire was sequenced with immunoSEQ multiplex PCR; TCRdb's copy has only in-frame clones and lacks some. Counted here are 70,000 to 85,000 clones, approximately 81% occurring once; the ten biggest clones make up around 2.1%. This clone appeared a single time. Its cognate antigen is unknown. CDR3 length: 13 amino acids. Looked up from germline, CDR1 is KGHSH and CDR2 is LQKENI. Trimming took off 5 bases at V and 9 bases at J, with 14 bases between the two ends. This chain joins TRBV18 and TRBJ2-1; D is uncertain. Sequenced here: CD4+ or CD8+ T cells sorted from blood, sampled in a trial of the OX40 agonist ivuxolimab. The clonotype originates from an adult with an advanced solid tumor such as melanoma, head and neck, liver or kidney cancer. CDR3: CASSSQTPSEQFF. CDR3 nucleotide sequence: TGTGCCAGCTCATCCCAGACCCCGAGTGAGCAGTTCTTC.